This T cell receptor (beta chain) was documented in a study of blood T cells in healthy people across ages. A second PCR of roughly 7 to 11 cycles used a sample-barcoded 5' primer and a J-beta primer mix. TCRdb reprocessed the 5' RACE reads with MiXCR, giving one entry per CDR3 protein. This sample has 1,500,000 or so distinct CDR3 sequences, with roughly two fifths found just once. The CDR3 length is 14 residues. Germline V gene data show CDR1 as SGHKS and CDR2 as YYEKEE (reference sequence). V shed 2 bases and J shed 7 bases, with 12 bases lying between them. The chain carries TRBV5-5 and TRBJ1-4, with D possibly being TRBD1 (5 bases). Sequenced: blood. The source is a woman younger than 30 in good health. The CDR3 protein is CASSLVTRGEKLFF. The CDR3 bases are TGTGCCAGCAGCTTAGTCACAAGGGGTGAAAAACTGTTTTTT.